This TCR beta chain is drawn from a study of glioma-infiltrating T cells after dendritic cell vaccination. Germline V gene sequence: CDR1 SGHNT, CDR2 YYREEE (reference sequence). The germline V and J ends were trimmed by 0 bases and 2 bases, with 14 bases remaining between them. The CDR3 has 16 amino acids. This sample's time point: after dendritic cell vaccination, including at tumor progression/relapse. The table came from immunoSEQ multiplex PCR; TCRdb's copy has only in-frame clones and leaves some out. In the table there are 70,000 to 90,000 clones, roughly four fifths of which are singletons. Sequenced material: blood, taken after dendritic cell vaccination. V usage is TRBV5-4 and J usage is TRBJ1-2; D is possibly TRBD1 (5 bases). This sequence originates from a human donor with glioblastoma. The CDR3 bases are TGTGCCAGCAGCTTGGCTGGCCCAGGGTCCAACTATGGCTACACCTTC. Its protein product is CASSLAGPGSNYGYTF.